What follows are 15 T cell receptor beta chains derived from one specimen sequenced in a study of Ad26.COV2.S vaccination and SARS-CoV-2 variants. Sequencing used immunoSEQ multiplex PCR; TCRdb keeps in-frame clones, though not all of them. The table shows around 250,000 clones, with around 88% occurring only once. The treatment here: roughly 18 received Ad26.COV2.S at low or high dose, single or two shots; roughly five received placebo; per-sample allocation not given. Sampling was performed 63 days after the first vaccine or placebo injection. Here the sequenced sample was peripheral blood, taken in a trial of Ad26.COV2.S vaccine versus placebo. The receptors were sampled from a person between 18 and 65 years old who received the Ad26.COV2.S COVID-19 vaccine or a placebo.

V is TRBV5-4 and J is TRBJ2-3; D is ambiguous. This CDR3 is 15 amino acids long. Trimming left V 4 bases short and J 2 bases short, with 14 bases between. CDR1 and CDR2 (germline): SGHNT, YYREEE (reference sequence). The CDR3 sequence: CASSPGSSVTDTQYF. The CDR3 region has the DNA TGTGCCAGCAGCCCCGGATCCTCAGTCACAGATACGCAGTATTTT.

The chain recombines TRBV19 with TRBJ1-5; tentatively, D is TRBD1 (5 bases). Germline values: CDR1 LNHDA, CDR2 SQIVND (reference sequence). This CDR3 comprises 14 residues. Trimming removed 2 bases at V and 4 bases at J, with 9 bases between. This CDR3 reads CASSIIDSNQPQHF. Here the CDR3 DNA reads TGTGCCAGTAGTATAATAGACAGTAATCAGCCCCAGCATTTT.

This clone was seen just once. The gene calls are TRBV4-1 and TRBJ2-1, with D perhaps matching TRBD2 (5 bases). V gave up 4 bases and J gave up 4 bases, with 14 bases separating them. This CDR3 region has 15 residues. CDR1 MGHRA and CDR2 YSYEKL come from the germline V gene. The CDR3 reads CASSPQVGVYNEQFF. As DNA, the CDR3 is TGCGCCAGCAGCCCCCAGGTGGGAGTTTACAATGAGCAGTTCTTC.

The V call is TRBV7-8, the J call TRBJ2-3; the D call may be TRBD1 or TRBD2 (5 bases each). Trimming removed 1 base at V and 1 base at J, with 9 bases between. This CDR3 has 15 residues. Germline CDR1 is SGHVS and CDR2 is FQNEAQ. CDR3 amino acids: CASSLVLGGTDTQYF. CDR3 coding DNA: TGTGCCAGCAGCTTAGTTCTGGGGGGCACAGATACGCAGTATTTT. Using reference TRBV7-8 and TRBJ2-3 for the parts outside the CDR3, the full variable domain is GAGVSQSPRYKVAKRGQDVALRCDPISGHVSLFWYQQALGQGPEFLTYFQNEAQLDKSGLPSDRFFAERPEGSVSTLKIQRTQQEDSAVYLCASSLVLGGTDTQYFGPGTRLTVL.

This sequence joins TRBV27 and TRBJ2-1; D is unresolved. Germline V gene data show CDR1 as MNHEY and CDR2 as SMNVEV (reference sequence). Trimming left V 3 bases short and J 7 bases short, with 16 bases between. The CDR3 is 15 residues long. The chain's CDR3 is CASSFRRVRGNEQFF. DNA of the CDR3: TGTGCCAGCAGTTTTCGTAGGGTCCGAGGAAATGAGCAGTTCTTC.

DNA of the CDR3: TGTGCCAGCAGCTTAGCCCCGGGCAGGGGGCGGACCGGGGAGCTGTTTTTT. This sequence encodes CASSLAPGRGRTGELFF. The rearrangement uses TRBV7-8 and TRBJ2-2; 8 positions agree with TRBD1. Unmatched junction bases numbered 8, after V lost 0 bases and J lost 5 bases. Germline loops: CDR1 SGHVS, CDR2 FQNEAQ. CDR3 length: 17 residues.

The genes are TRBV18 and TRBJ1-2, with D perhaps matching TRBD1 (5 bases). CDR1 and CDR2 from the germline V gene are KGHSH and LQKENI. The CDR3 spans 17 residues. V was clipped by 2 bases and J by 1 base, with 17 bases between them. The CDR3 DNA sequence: TGTGCCAGCTCACCAAACAGTCCTAGGGGTAGTAACTATGGCTACACCTTC. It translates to CASSPNSPRGSNYGYTF.

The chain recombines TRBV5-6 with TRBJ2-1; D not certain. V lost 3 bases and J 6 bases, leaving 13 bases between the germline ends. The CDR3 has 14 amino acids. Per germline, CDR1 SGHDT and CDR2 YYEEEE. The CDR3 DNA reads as TGTGCCAGCAGCTCTCAAGTAGTTGGCAATGAGCAGTTCTTC. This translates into CASSSQVVGNEQFF.

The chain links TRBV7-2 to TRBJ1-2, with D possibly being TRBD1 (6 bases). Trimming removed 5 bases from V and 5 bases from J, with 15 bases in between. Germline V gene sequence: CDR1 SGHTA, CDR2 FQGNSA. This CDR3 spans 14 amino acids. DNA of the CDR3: TGTGCCAGCAGCAGAGGTGTCCAGGGGTATGGCTACACCTTC. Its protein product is CASSRGVQGYGYTF.

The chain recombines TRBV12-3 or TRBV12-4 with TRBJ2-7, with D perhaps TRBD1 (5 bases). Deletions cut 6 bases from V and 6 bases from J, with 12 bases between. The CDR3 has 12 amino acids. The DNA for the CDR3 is TGTGCCAGCAGCCCTACAGGTACCGAGCAGTACTTC. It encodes CASSPTGTEQYF.

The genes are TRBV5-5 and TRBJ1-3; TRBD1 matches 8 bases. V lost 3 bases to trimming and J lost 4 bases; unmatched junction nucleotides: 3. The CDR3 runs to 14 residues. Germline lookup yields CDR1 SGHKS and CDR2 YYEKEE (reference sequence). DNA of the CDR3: TGTGCCAGCAGCTCGGGACAGGTCGGAAACACCATATATTTT. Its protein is CASSSGQVGNTIYF.

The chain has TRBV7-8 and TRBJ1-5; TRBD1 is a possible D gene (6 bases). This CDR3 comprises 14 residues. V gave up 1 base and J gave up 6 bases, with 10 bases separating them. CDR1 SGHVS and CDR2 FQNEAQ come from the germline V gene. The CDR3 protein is CASSLGGGGQPQHF. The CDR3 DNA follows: TGTGCCAGCAGCTTAGGAGGGGGTGGTCAGCCCCAGCATTTT.

CDR3 in amino acids: CASSLSWTSVQETQYF. The DNA for the CDR3 is TGTGCCAGCAGCTTGAGCTGGACTAGCGTTCAAGAGACCCAGTACTTC. V and J are TRBV5-4 and TRBJ2-5, with 9 bases identical to TRBD2. Germline assignment: CDR1 SGHNT and CDR2 YYREEE (reference sequence). The V segment lost 1 base and the J segment 2 bases; nucleotides outside the gene matches: 6. There are 16 residues in the CDR3.

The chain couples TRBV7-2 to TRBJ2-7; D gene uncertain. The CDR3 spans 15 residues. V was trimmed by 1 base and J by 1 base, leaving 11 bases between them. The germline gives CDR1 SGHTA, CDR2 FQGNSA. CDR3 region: CASSLGPSKSYEQYF. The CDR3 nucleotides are TGTGCCAGCAGCTTAGGACCGTCAAAGTCCTACGAGCAGTACTTC. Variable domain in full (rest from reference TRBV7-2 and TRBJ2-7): GAGVSQSPSNKVTEKGKDVELRCDPISGHTALYWYRQSLGQGLEFLIYFQGNSAPDKSGLPSDRFSAERTGGSVSTLTIQRTQQEDSAVYLCASSLGPSKSYEQYFGPGTRLTVT.

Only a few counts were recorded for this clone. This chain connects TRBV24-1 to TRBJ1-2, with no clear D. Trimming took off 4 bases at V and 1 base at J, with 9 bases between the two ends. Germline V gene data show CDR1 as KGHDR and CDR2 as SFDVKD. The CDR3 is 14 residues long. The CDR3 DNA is TGTGCCACCAGTGAGAGGACGGTTAACTATGGCTACACCTTC. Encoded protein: CATSERTVNYGYTF.